Listed here are 21 T cell receptor beta chains from one sample, sequenced in a study of control samples from healthy donors and cancer patients. TCRdb keeps only in-frame clones here, not all; method: immunoSEQ multiplex PCR. There are around 94,000 clones in the sample; 70% to 90% occur only once, and roughly 1.3% lies in the top ten. Material: blood. These receptors were obtained from a woman in her fifties or sixties in good health.

The genes are TRBV6-1 and TRBJ1-4; D may be TRBD1 (6 bases). In germline, CDR1 is MNHNS, CDR2 SASEGT. The CDR3 consists of 13 residues. V lost 3 bases and J 7 bases, leaving 9 bases between the germline ends. The CDR3 sequence is CASSEGAGEKLFF. In DNA form, the CDR3 reads TGTGCCAGCAGTGAGGGGGCAGGTGAAAAACTGTTTTTT.

This sequence joins TRBV30 and TRBJ2-7; 10 bases match TRBD2. Germline V gene lookup returns CDR1 GTSNPN and CDR2 SVGIG (reference sequence). The CDR3 contains 16 residues. J gave up 3 bases and V 1 base, and 9 bases lay outside the gene matches. CDR3 sequence: CAWSDLLAGTNYEQYF. In nucleotides, the CDR3 is TGTGCCTGGAGTGATTTACTAGCGGGGACCAACTACGAGCAGTACTTC.

The chain uses TRBV7-9 and TRBJ1-2, with D possibly being TRBD1 (5 bases). The CDR3 consists of 13 residues. Germline V gene lookup returns CDR1 SEHNR and CDR2 FQNEAQ (reference sequence). V was clipped by 4 bases and J by 6 bases, with 12 bases between them. CDR3 sequence reads: CASSSRTRDGYTF. Written as DNA, the CDR3 is TGTGCCAGCAGCTCAAGGACAAGGGATGGCTACACCTTC. The full variable domain, completed using reference TRBV7-9 and TRBJ1-2, is DTGVSQNPRHKITKRGQNVTFRCDPISEHNRLYWYRQTLGQGPEFLTYFQNEAQLEKSRLLSDRFSAERPKGSFSTLEIQRTEQGDSAMYLCASSSRTRDGYTFGSGTRLTVV.

The genes are TRBV7-2 and TRBJ1-2; D is unresolved. Germline CDR1 and CDR2: SGHTA and FQGNSA. The CDR3 extends over 13 amino acids. Trimming left V 1 base short and J 4 bases short, with 7 bases between. The CDR3 sequence: CASSLDLAYGYTF. For the CDR3, the DNA is TGTGCCAGCAGCTTAGATCTTGCCTATGGCTACACCTTC. Full variable domain (outside the CDR3, taken from reference TRBV7-2 and TRBJ1-2): GAGVSQSPSNKVTEKGKDVELRCDPISGHTALYWYRQSLGQGLEFLIYFQGNSAPDKSGLPSDRFSAERTGGSVSTLTIQRTQQEDSAVYLCASSLDLAYGYTFGSGTRLTVV.

The gene calls are TRBV28 and TRBJ1-1, with D unresolved. Germline CDR1 and CDR2: MDHEN and SYDVKM. The CDR3 sequence is 18 residues long. V gave up 4 bases and J gave up 4 bases, with 25 bases separating them. The CDR3 DNA is TGTGCCAGCAGTTCGTCAGAGGCGAGTGGAATATCTGGCACTGAAGCTTTCTTT. Amino acids: CASSSSEASGISGTEAFF.

The J gene is TRBJ1-6, the V gene TRBV19; D ambiguous. The CDR3 sequence is 14 residues long. The V gene lost 3 bases and the J gene lost 5 bases, with 8 bases spanning the gap. Germline CDR1 reads LNHDA; CDR2 reads SQIVND (reference sequence). CDR3 DNA sequence: TGTGCCAGTAGTATCCAGGCAAATAATTCACCCCTCCACTTT. This translates into CASSIQANNSPLHF. Based on the CDR3 plus reference TRBV19 and TRBJ1-6, the full variable domain is DGGITQSPKYLFRKEGQNVTLSCEQNLNHDAMYWYRQDPGQGLRLIYYSQIVNDFQKGDIAEGYSVSREKKESFPLTVTSAQKNPTAFYLCASSIQANNSPLHFGNGTRLTVT.

This rearrangement joins TRBV19 to TRBJ2-3; the match to TRBD2 covers 7 bases. The junction had 6 bases not matched to a gene; V was cut back by 3 bases and J by 3 bases. This CDR3 is built from 15 residues. Germline V gene data show CDR1 as LNHDA and CDR2 as SQIVND (reference sequence). CDR3: CASSIKRGGTDTQYF. CDR3 sequence (DNA): TGTGCCAGTAGTATTAAGCGGGGAGGGACAGATACGCAGTATTTT.

The CDR3 DNA reads TGTGCCAGCAGTCTCGCAGGGGACAGGGTAGGAGATGAGCAGTTCTTC. Residues: CASSLAGDRVGDEQFF. The genes are TRBV6-2 or TRBV6-3 and TRBJ2-1; the match to TRBD1 covers 9 bases. This CDR3 region has 16 residues. The V gene's germline CDR1 is MNHEY and CDR2 SVGEGT. With V trimmed by 5 bases and J by 8 bases, 13 bases remained unmatched.

The chain joins TRBV19 to TRBJ2-7; 10 nucleotides match TRBD1. The germline gives CDR1 LNHDA, CDR2 SQIVND (reference sequence). The CDR3 is 18 residues long. Unmatched junction bases numbered 14, after V lost 6 bases and J lost 0 bases. The DNA for the CDR3 is TGTGCCAGTAGCCCCGGGACAGGGGCCACGCTCTTCTCCTACGAGCAGTACTTC. Amino acid sequence: CASSPGTGATLFSYEQYF.

The chain couples TRBV7-3 to TRBJ1-1; TRBD1 matches at 11 bases. The V gene's germline CDR1 is SGHTA and CDR2 FQGTGA. The ends lost 2 bases at V and 4 bases at J; junction bases unmatched: 3. The CDR3 is 15 residues long. CDR3 DNA: TGTGCCAGCAGCTTATCGGGACAGGGGGGCACTGAAGCTTTCTTT. Translating gives CASSLSGQGGTEAFF.

The rearrangement joins TRBV5-8 to TRBJ2-2; TRBD1 agrees at 11 bases. The CDR3 runs to 17 residues. The germline gives CDR1 SGHTS, CDR2 YDEGEE. Trimming took 4 bases from V and 1 from J; bases not matched to a gene: 6. The CDR3 DNA is TGTGCCAGCAGCCTGGGACAGGGGGTCCGGAACACCGGGGAGCTGTTTTTT. Amino acid sequence: CASSLGQGVRNTGELFF.

The chain couples TRBV3-1 (or the pseudogene TRBV3-2) to TRBJ1-3; a weak D match, TRBD1 (5 bases). Per germline, CDR1 LGHDT and CDR2 YNNKEL (reference sequence). This CDR3 comprises 14 residues. Trimming stripped 7 bases from V and 0 bases from J, with 10 bases between. The CDR3 is CASTYGGSGNTIYF. CDR3 nucleotide sequence: TGTGCCAGCACCTACGGGGGCTCTGGAAACACCATATATTTT.

This clone has just one count. The chain links TRBV13 to TRBJ2-2; no firm D call. Germline V gene lookup returns CDR1 PRHDT and CDR2 FYEKMQ (reference sequence). V was cut by 4 bases and J by 3 bases, with 3 bases left in between. CDR3 size: 12 residues. Written as DNA, the CDR3 is TGTGCCAGCAGCTCGTACACCGGGGAGCTGTTTTTT. Encoded protein: CASSSYTGELFF.

This clone was detected only once. The rearrangement links TRBV5-1 to TRBJ2-1; tentatively, D is TRBD1 (5 bases). Per the germline V gene, CDR1 is SGHRS and CDR2 is YFSETQ. The V gene lost 0 bases and the J gene lost 5 bases, with 15 bases spanning the gap. The CDR3 loop spans 16 amino acids. The CDR3 coding sequence is TGCGCCAGCAGCTTGGCCCGGGTCGGACAAAACAATGAGCAGTTCTTC. This encodes CASSLARVGQNNEQFF.

The chain links TRBV28 to TRBJ2-7, with D tentatively TRBD1 (5 bases). The CDR3 sequence is 14 residues long. CDR1 and CDR2 from the germline V gene are MDHEN and SYDVKM. Trimming left V 3 bases short and J 5 bases short, with 14 bases between. Here the CDR3 reads CASSFPVRAHEQYF. Here the CDR3 DNA reads TGTGCCAGCAGTTTCCCCGTCAGGGCCCACGAGCAGTACTTC.

V and J are TRBV28 and TRBJ1-4; 8 bases align to TRBD1. Germline V gene data show CDR1 as MDHEN and CDR2 as SYDVKM. The CDR3 covers 14 residues. With V trimmed by 5 bases and J by 6 bases, 5 bases remained unmatched. CDR3 in amino acids: CASSLTGADEKLFF. The CDR3 DNA is TGTGCCAGCAGTCTGACAGGGGCAGATGAAAAACTGTTTTTT.

The V and J genes are TRBV19 and TRBJ1-2; TRBD1 might be the D (5 bases). Looked up from germline, CDR1 is LNHDA and CDR2 is SQIVND (reference sequence). CDR3 length: 11 residues. Trimming took 4 bases from V and 8 from J, leaving 8 bases between them. The CDR3 loop reads CASSTGRGYTF. CDR3 nucleotide sequence: TGTGCCAGTAGTACAGGGAGGGGCTACACCTTC.

The rearrangement joins TRBV9 to TRBJ1-1; 7 nucleotides match TRBD1. This CDR3 has 14 residues. The ends lost 0 bases at V and 1 base at J; junction bases unmatched: 0. Germline CDR1 and CDR2: SGDLS and YYNGEE. The CDR3 nucleotides are TGTGCCAGCAGCGTAGGACAGGGGAACACTGAAGCTTTCTTT. Its translation is CASSVGQGNTEAFF. Full variable domain (rest looked up from reference TRBV9 and TRBJ1-1): DSGVTQTPKHLITATGQRVTLRCSPRSGDLSVYWYQQSLDQGLQFLIQYYNGEERAKGNILERFSAQQFPDLHSELNLSSLELGDSALYFCASSVGQGNTEAFFGQGTRLTVV.

This chain connects TRBV18 to TRBJ2-7, with a weak D call TRBD2 (5 bases). With 3 bases removed from V and 1 base from J, the gap between germline ends came to 13 bases. The CDR3 has 15 residues. The germline V gene has CDR1 KGHSH and CDR2 LQKENI. The CDR3 DNA reads TGTGCCAGCTCACCGACGGGTGCGGGTTCCTACGAGCAGTACTTC. Its protein is CASSPTGAGSYEQYF.

The chain employs TRBV7-3 and TRBJ2-1; D not resolved. V was pared by 5 bases and J by 4 bases, with 15 bases between. The length of the CDR3 is 15 residues. Germline V gives CDR1 SGHTA, CDR2 FQGTGA. CDR3 in amino acids: CASSLGFVPYNEQFF. CDR3 coding DNA: TGTGCCAGCAGCCTCGGGTTCGTGCCATACAATGAGCAGTTCTTC.

Ten or more counts support this clone. The chain is built from TRBV15 and TRBJ1-3; D gene uncertain. From germline, CDR1 is LNHNV and CDR2 YYDKDF (reference sequence). CDR3 length: 15 residues. The V gene lost 4 bases and the J gene lost 4 bases, with 14 bases spanning the gap. The CDR3 sequence: CATSTVPSPGNTIYF. The DNA of the CDR3 is TGTGCCACCAGCACCGTGCCCTCTCCGGGAAACACCATATATTTT.